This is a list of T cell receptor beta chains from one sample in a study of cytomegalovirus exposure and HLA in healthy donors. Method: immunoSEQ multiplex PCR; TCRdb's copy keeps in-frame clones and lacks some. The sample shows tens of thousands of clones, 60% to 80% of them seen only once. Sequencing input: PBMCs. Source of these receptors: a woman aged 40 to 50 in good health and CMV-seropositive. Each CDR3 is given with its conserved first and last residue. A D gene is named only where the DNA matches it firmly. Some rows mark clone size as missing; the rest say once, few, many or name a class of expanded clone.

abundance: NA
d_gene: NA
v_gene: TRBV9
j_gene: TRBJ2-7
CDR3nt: TGTGCCAGCAGCGTAGGTCTCCTTTCCGGCGAGCAGTACTTC
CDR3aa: CASSVGLLSGEQYF

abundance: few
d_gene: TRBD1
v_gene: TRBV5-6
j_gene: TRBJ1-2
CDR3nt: TGTGCCAGCAGCTTGGGGGCTACACAGGGGTTGTACTATGGCTACACCTTC
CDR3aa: CASSLGATQGLYYGYTF

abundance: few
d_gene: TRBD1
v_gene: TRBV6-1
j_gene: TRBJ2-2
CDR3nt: TGTGCCACCTCCGGGACAGAGAACACCGGGGAGCTGTTTTTT
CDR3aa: CATSGTENTGELFF

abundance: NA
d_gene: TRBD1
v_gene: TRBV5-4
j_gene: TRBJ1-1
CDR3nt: TGTGCCAGCAGCCCGGGACAGGGTAACACTGAAGCTTTCTTT
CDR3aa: CASSPGQGNTEAFF

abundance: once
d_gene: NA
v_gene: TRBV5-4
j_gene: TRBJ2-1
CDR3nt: TGTGCCAGCAGCCCCGACAGCTCCGCGGTGGGTGAGCAGTTCTTC
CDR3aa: CASSPDSSAVGEQFF

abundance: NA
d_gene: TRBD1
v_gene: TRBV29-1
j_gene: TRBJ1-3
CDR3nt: TGCAGCGTTGCCACAGGGGGCTTTGGAAACACCATATATTTT
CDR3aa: CSVATGGFGNTIYF

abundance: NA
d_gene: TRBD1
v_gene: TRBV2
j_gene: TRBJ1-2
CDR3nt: TGTGCCAGCAGTCTCGACCCGGACAGGGCTCACTATGGCTACACCTTC
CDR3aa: CASSLDPDRAHYGYTF

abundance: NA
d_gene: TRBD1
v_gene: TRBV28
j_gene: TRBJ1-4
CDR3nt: TGTGCCAGCAGTTTACTGCAGGGGGGAGGTGAAAAACTGTTTTTT
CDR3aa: CASSLLQGGGEKLFF

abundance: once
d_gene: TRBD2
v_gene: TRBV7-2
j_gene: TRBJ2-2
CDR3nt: TGTGCCAGCAGACCGGGACTAGCGACAGGCACCGGGGAGCTGTTTTTT
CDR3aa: CASRPGLATGTGELFF

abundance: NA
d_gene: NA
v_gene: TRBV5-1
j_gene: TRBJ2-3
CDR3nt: TGCGCCAGCAGCTTTCGCGAGGCCACAGATACGCAGTATTTT
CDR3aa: CASSFREATDTQYF

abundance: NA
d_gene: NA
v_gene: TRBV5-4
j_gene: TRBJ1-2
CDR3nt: TGTGCCAGCAGCTTGGAACCCGACAGCGTCTATGGCTACACCTTC
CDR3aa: CASSLEPDSVYGYTF

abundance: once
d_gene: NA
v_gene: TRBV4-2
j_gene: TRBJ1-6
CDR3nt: TGTGCCAGCAGCCAAGATAGGGAGATACCACCCCTCCACTTT
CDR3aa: CASSQDREIPPLHF

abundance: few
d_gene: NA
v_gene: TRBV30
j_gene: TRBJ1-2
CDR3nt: TGTGCCTGGAGGTCATCAGGGGATGGCTACACCTTC
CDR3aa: CAWRSSGDGYTF

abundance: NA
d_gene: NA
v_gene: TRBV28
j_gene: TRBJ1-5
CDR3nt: TGTGCCAGCTCAGGGTTGAATCAGCCCCAGCATTTT
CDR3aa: CASSGLNQPQHF

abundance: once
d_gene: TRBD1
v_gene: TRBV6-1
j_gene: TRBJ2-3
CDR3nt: TGTGCCAGCAGGGTTGACAGGGGGGAAACAGATACGCAGTATTTT
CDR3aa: CASRVDRGETDTQYF

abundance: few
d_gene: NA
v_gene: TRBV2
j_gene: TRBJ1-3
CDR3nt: TGTGCCAGCAGTACGGGGGGCGCTGGAAACACCATATATTTT
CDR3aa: CASSTGGAGNTIYF

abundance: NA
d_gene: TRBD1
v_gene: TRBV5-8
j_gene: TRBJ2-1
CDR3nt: TGTGCCAGCAGCTTGTTGGGACAGGGGGTAAGCGGTGAGCAGTTCTTC
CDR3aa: CASSLLGQGVSGEQFF

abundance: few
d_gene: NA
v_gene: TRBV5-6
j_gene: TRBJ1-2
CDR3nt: TGTGCCAGCAGCGCAGCAGGGTCGCGAGGCTACACCTTC
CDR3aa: CASSAAGSRGYTF

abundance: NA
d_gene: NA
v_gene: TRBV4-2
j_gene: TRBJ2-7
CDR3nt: TGTGCCAGCAGCCAAGCAGGGCCGGGCTCCTACGAGCAGTACTTC
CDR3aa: CASSQAGPGSYEQYF

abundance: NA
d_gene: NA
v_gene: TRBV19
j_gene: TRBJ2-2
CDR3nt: TGTGCCAGTAGTATAGAAGCAGGGGGGACGGGGACCGGGGAGCTGTTTTTT
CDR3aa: CASSIEAGGTGTGELFF

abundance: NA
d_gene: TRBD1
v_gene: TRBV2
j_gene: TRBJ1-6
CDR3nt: TGTGCCGGTGGGACAGAATATAATTCACCCCTCCACTTT
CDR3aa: CAGGTEYNSPLHF

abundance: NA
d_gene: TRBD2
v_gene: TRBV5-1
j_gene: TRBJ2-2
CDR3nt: TGCGCCAGCAGCCCACGGGGGGAGGCGAACACCGGGGAGCTGTTTTTT
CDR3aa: CASSPRGEANTGELFF

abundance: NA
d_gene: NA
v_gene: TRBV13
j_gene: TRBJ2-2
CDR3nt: TGTGCCAGCAGCTCCCACTCCAGGGTACCTTCACCCGGGGAGCTGTTTTTT
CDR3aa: CASSSHSRVPSPGELFF